This entry describes one T cell receptor beta chain. This sample stems from a study of blood T cell repertoires in COVID-19. CDR1 is MDHEN, CDR2 SYDVKM, per germline. The V segment lost 4 bases and the J segment 2 bases; nucleotides outside the gene matches: 5. The CDR3 has 17 amino acids. Sequenced by immunoSEQ multiplex PCR; TCRdb stores in-frame clones only, minus some. The sample carries about 440,000 clones, less than 95% recorded once. Participant age was about 18 to 89 years, and participants resided in roughly 25 US areas. Recovered Cohort 3 donors showed two negative PCRs, clearance, or symptom resolution.

Sample: PBMCs or T cells enriched from blood (not recorded which). The origin of this receptor is a man aged 18 to 35 who had recovered from COVID-19. This chain connects TRBV28 to TRBJ2-1; 13 nucleotides match TRBD2. CDR3 DNA: TGTGCCAGCAGTTATGGTGGGACTAGCGGGACCTACAATGAGCAGTTCTTC. As protein: CASSYGGTSGTYNEQFF.